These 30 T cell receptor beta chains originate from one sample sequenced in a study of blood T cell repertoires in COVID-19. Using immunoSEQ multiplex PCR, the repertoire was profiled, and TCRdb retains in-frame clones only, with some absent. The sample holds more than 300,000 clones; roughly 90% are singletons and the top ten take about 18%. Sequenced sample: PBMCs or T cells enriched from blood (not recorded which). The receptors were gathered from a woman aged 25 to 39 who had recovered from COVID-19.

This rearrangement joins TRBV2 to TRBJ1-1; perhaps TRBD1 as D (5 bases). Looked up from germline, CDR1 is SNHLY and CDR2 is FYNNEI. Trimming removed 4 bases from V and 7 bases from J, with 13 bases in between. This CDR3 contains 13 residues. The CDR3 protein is CASSGSLRVEAFF. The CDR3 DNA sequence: TGTGCCAGCAGTGGGTCCCTCAGGGTTGAAGCTTTCTTT. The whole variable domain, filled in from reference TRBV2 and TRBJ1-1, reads EPEVTQTPSHQVTQMGQEVILRCVPISNHLYFYWYRQILGQKVEFLVSFYNNEISEKSEIFDDQFSVERPDGSNFTLKIRSTKLEDSAMYFCASSGSLRVEAFFGQGTRLTVV.

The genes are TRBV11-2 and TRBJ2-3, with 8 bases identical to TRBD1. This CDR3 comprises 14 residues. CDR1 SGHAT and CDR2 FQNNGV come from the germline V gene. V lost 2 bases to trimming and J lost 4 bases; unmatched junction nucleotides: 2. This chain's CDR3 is CASSLNRGSDTQYF. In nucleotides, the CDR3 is TGTGCCAGCAGCTTAAACAGGGGGTCAGATACGCAGTATTTT.

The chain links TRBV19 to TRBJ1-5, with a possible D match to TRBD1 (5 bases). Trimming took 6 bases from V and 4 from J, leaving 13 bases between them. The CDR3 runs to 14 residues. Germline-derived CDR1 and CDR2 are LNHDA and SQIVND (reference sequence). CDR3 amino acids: CASRGRDGNQPQHF. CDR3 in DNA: TGTGCCAGTAGGGGCAGGGATGGTAATCAGCCCCAGCATTTT. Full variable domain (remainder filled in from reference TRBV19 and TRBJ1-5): DGGITQSPKYLFRKEGQNVTLSCEQNLNHDAMYWYRQDPGQGLRLIYYSQIVNDFQKGDIAEGYSVSREKKESFPLTVTSAQKNPTAFYLCASRGRDGNQPQHFGDGTRLSIL.

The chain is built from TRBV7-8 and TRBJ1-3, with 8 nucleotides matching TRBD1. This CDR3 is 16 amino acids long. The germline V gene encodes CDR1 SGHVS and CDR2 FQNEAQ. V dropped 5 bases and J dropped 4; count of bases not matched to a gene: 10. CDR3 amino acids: CASSPRQGRGGNTIYF. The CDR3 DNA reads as TGTGCCAGCAGCCCAAGACAGGGGCGCGGAGGAAACACCATATATTTT.

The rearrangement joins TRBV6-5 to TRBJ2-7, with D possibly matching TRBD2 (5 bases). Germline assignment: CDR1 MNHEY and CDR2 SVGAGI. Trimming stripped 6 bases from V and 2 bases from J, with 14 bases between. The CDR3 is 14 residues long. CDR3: CASSLGLATYEQYF. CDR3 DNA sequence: TGTGCCAGCAGCCTAGGACTTGCTACCTACGAGCAGTACTTC.

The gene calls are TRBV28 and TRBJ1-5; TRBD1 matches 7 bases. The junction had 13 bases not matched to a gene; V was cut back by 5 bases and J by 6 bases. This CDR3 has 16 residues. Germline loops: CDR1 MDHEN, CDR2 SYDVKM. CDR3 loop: CASSETEPDRVQPQHF. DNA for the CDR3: TGTGCCAGCAGTGAGACCGAGCCAGACAGGGTTCAGCCCCAGCATTTT.

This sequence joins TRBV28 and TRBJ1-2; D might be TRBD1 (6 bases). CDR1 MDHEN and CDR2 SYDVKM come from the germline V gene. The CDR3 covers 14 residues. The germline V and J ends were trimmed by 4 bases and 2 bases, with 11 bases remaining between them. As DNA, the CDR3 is TGTGCCAGCAGTTCCCCAACAGGGAACTATGGCTACACCTTC. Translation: CASSSPTGNYGYTF.

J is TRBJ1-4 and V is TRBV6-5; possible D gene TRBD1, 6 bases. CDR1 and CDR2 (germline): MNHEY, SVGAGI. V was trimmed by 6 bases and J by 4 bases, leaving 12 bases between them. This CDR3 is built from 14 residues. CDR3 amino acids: CASRSDRLNEKLFF. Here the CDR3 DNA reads TGTGCCAGCAGATCTGACAGGCTTAATGAAAAACTGTTTTTT.

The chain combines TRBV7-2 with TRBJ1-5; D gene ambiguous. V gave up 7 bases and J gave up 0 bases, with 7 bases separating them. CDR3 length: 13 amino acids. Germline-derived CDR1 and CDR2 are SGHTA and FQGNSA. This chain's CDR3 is CASNPDSNQPQHF. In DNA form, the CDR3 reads TGTGCCAGCAATCCAGATAGCAATCAGCCCCAGCATTTT.

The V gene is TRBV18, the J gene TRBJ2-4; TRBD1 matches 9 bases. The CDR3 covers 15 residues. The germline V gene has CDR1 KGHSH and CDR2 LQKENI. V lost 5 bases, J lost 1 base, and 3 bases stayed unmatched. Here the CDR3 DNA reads TGTGCCAGCTCAAGACAGGGGGTGGCCAAAAACATTCAGTACTTC. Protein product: CASSRQGVAKNIQYF.

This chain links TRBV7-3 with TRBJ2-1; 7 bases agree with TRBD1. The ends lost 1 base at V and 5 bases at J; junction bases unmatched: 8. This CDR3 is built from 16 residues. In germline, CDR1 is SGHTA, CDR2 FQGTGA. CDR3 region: CASSLRRGTANNEQFF. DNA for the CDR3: TGTGCCAGCAGCTTAAGGAGAGGGACAGCGAACAATGAGCAGTTCTTC.

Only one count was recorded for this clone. The CDR3 spells CASSLSPETGAGHGYTF. The CDR3 DNA reads as TGTGCCAGCAGCTTATCACCCGAGACAGGGGCGGGTCATGGCTACACCTTC. This sequence joins TRBV7-2 and TRBJ1-2; TRBD1 agrees at 8 bases. Germline V CDR1 and CDR2: SGHTA, FQGNSA. J was trimmed by 6 bases and V by 2 bases; bases with no gene match: 14. The CDR3 is 17 amino acids.

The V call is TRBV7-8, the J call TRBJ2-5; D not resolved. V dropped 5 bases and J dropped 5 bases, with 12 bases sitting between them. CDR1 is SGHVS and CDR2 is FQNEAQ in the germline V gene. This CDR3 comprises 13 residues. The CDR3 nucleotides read TGTGCCAGCAGCCAGCGAACACTGGAGACCCAGTACTTC. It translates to CASSQRTLETQYF. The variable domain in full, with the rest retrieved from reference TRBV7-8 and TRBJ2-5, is GAGVSQSPRYKVAKRGQDVALRCDPISGHVSLFWYQQALGQGPEFLTYFQNEAQLDKSGLPSDRFFAERPEGSVSTLKIQRTQQEDSAVYLCASSQRTLETQYFGPGTRLLVL.

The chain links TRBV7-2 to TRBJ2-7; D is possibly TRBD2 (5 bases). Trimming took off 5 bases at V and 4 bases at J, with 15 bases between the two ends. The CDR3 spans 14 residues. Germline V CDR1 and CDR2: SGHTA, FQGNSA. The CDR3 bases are TGTGCCAGCAGCCCAGCGGTCTTCCCGTACGAGCAGTACTTC. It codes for CASSPAVFPYEQYF. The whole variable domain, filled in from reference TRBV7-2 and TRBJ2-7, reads GAGVSQSPSNKVTEKGKDVELRCDPISGHTALYWYRQSLGQGLEFLIYFQGNSAPDKSGLPSDRFSAERTGGSVSTLTIQRTQQEDSAVYLCASSPAVFPYEQYFGPGTRLTVT.

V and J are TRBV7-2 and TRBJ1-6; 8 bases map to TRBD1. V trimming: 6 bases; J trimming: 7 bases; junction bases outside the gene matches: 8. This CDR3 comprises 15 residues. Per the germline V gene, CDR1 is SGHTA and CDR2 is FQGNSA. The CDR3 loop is CASRTGQGQNSPLHF. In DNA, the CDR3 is TGTGCCAGCAGAACTGGACAGGGCCAGAATTCACCCCTCCACTTT.

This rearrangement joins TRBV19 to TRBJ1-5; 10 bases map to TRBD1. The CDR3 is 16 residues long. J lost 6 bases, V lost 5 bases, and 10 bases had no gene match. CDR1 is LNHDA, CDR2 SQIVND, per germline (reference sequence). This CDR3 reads CASSLRERTGGQPQHF. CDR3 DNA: TGTGCCAGTAGTCTACGGGAGCGGACAGGGGGTCAGCCCCAGCATTTT.

CDR3 DNA: TGTGCCAGCAGTTCTTCCGCGCAGCAGTACTTC. As protein: CASSSSAQQYF. This chain joins TRBV12-3 or TRBV12-4 and TRBJ2-7; no reliable D call. V dropped 4 bases and J dropped 8 bases, with 9 bases sitting between them. The CDR3 covers 11 residues.

The CDR3 here is CASSPGTSALGVETQYF. CDR3 coding DNA: TGTGCCAGCAGCCCCGGGACTAGCGCCTTGGGGGTAGAGACCCAGTACTTC. The rearrangement uses TRBV3-1 (or the pseudogene TRBV3-2) and TRBJ2-5; 10 bases map to TRBD2. V shed 4 bases and J 4 bases; nucleotides not matched to a gene: 12. CDR3 length: 17 amino acids. Per the germline V gene, CDR1 is LGHDT and CDR2 is YNNKEL (reference sequence).

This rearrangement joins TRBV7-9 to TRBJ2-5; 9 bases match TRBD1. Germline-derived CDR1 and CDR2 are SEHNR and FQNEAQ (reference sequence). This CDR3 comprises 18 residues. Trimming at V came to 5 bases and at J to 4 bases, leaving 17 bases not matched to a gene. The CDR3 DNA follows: TGTGCCAGCAGCCCGCAGACCGGGACAGGGTATCTTGTAGAGACCCAGTACTTC. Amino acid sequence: CASSPQTGTGYLVETQYF.

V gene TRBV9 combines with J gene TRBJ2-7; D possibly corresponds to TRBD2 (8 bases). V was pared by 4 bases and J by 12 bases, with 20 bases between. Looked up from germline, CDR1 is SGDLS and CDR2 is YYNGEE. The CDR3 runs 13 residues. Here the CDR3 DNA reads TGTGCCAGCAGCCCGGGACTAGAGAGGGGGCGGTACTTC. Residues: CASSPGLERGRYF.

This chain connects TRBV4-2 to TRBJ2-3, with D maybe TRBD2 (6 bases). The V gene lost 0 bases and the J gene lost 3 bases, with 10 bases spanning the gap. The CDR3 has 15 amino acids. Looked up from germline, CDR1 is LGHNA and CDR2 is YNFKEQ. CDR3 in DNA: TGTGCCAGCAGCCAAGATTCCCTAGCGACAGATACGCAGTATTTT. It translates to CASSQDSLATDTQYF.

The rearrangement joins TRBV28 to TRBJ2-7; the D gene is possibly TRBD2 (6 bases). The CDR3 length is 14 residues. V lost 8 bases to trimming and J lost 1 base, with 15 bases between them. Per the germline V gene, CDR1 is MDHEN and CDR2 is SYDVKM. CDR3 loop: CASRRETVSYEQYF. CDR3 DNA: TGTGCCAGCCGGAGGGAGACGGTTTCCTACGAGCAGTACTTC.

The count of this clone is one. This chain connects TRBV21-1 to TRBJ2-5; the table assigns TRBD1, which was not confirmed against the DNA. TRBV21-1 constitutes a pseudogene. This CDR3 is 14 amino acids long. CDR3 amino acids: CASSKGQSQETQYF. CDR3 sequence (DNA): TGTGCCAGCAGCAAAGGACAGTCCCAAGAGACCCAGTACTTC.

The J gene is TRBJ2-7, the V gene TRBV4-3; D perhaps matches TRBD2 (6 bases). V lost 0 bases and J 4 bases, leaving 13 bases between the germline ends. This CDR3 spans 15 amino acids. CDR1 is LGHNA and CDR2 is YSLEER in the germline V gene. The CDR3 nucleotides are TGCGCCAGCAGCCAAGAACCGACTAGTGGGTACGAGCAGTACTTC. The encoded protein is CASSQEPTSGYEQYF.

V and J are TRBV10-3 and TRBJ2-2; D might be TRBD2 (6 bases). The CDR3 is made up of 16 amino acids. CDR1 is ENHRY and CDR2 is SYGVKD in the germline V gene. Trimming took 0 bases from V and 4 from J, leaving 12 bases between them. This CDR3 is CAISESFGGRTGELFF. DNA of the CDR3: TGTGCCATCAGTGAGTCGTTCGGGGGTCGCACCGGGGAGCTGTTTTTT.

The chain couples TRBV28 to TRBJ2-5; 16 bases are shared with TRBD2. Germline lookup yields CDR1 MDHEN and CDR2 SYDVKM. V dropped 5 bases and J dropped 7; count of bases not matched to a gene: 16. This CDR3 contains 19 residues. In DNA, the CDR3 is TGTGCCAGCAGTCCCACCGGGACTAGCGGGAGGGCCGGGCGGAGGACCCAGTACTTC. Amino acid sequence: CASSPTGTSGRAGRRTQYF.

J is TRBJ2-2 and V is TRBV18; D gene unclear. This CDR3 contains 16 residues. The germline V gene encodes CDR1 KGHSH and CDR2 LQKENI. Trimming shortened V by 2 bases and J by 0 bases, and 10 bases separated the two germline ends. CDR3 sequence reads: CASSPGLTANTGELFF. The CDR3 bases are TGTGCCAGCTCACCAGGGCTTACAGCGAACACCGGGGAGCTGTTTTTT.

The CDR3, as DNA: TGCGCCAGCAGCCAAGGGAGCTCGCGAGGGAAGAACACTGAAGCTTTCTTT. It is translated as CASSQGSSRGKNTEAFF. The chain is built from TRBV4-1 and TRBJ1-1; D not resolved. Germline V lookup: CDR1 MGHRA, CDR2 YSYEKL. CDR3 length: 17 amino acids. Trimming left V 1 base short and J 1 base short, with 16 bases between.

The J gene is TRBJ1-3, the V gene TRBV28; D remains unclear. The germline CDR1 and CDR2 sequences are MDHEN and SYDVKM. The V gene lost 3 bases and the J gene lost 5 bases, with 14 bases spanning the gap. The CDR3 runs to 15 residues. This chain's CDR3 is CASSLRGSVRNTIYF. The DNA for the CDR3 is TGTGCCAGCAGTTTGAGAGGTTCGGTGCGAAACACCATATATTTT. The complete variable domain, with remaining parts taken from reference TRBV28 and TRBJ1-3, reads DVKVTQSSRYLVKRTGEKVFLECVQDMDHENMFWYRQDPGLGLRLIYFSYDVKMKEKGDIPEGYSVSREKKERFSLILESASTNQTSMYLCASSLRGSVRNTIYFGEGSWLTVV.

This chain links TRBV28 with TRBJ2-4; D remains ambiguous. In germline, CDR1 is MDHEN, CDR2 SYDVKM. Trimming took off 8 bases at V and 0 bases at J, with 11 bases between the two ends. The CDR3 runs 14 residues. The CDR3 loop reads CASGSSLAKNIQYF. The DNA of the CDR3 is TGTGCCAGCGGTAGTTCGCTAGCCAAAAACATTCAGTACTTC. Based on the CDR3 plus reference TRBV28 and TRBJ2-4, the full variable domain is DVKVTQSSRYLVKRTGEKVFLECVQDMDHENMFWYRQDPGLGLRLIYFSYDVKMKEKGDIPEGYSVSREKKERFSLILESASTNQTSMYLCASGSSLAKNIQYFGAGTRLSVL.